The text below deals with one T cell receptor beta chain. This record belongs to a study of blood T cell repertoires in COVID-19. Across the whole study: PBMCs, B-cell-depleted T cells, or T cells were the source of the cDNA or gDNA that made up the material.

With 5 bases removed from V and 4 bases from J, the gap between germline ends came to 12 bases. Looked up from germline, CDR1 is SGHRS and CDR2 is YFSETQ. The CDR3 covers 13 residues. In the original workflow: Amplifying reference gene primers gave estimates of nucleated cell counts. Sequencing used immunoSEQ multiplex PCR; TCRdb keeps in-frame clones, though not all of them. V and J calls and clone size come straight from that table; D and trimming were deduced from the DNA. Of about 150,000 clones in the sample, 83% are singletons; the top ten hold over 10%. This sequence originates from a woman aged 60-70 years with COVID-19, enrolled during active disease. The source material was peripheral blood. V is TRBV5-1 and J is TRBJ1-2; D might be TRBD1 (5 bases). CDR3 nucleotides: TGCGCCAGCAGTATGATGGACACCTATGGCTACACCTTC. Translating gives CASSMMDTYGYTF. The full variable domain, with the rest looked up from reference TRBV5-1 and TRBJ1-2, is KAGVTQTPRYLIKTRGQQVTLSCSPISGHRSVSWYQQTPGQGLQFLFEYFSETQRNKGNFPGRFSGRQFSNSRSEMNVSTLELGDSALYLCASSMMDTYGYTFGSGTRLTVV.